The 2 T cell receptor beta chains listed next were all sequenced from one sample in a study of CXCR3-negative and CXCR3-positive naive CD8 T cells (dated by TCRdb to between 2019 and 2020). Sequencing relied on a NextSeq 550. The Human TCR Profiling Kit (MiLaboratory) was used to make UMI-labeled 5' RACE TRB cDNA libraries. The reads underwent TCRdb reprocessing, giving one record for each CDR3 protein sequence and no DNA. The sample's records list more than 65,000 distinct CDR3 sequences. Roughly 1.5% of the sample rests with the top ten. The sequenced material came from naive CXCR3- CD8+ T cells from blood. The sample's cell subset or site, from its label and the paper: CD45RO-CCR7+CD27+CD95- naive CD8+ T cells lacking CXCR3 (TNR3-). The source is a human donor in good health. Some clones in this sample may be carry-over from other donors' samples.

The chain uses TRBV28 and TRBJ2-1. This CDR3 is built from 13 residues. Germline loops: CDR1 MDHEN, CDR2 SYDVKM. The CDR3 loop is CASSLYESYEQFF.

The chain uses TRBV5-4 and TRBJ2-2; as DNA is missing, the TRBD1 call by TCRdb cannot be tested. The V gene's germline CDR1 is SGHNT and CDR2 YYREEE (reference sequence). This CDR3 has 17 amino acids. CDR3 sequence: CASSDRSGGANTGELFF.